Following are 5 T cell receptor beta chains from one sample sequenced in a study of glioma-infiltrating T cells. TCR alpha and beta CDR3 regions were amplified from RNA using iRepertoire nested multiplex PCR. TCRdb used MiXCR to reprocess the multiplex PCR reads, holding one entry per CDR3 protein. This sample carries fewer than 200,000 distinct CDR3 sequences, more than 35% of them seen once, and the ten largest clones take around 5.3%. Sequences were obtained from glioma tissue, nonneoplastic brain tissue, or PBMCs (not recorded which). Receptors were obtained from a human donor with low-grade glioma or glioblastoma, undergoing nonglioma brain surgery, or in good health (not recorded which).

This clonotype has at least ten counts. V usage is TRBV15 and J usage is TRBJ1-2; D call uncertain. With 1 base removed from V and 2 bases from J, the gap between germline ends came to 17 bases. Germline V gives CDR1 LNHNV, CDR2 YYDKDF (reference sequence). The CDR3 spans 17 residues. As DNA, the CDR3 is TGTGCCACCAGCAGAGGAGGCATTGAGAGAAGGAACTATGGCTACACCTTC. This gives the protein CATSRGGIERRNYGYTF.

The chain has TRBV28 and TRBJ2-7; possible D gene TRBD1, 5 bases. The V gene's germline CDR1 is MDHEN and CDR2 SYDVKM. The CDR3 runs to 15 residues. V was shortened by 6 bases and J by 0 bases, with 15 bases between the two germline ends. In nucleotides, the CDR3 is TGTGCCAGCAGCGCCGGAAGGGGTAGCTCCTACGAGCAGTACTTC. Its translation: CASSAGRGSSYEQYF.

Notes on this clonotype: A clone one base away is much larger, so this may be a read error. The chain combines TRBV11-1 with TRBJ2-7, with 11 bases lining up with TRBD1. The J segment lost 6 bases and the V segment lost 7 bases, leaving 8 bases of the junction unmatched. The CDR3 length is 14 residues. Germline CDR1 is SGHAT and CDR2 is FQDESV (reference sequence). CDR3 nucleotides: TGTGCCAGCATCCGGACAGGGGGCGAGGGCGAGCAGTACTTC. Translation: CASIRTGGEGEQYF. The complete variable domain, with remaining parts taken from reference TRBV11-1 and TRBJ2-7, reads EAEVAQSPRYKITEKSQAVAFWCDPISGHATLYWYRQILGQGPELLVQFQDESVVDDSQLPKDRFSAERLKGVDSTLKIQPAELGDSAMYLCASIRTGGEGEQYFGPGTRLTVT.

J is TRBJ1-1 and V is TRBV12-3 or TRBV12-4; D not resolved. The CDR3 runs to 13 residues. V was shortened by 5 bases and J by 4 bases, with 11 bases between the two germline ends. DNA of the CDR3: TGTGCCAGCAGTCCTAGACTTAGCACTGAAGCTTTCTTT. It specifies CASSPRLSTEAFF.

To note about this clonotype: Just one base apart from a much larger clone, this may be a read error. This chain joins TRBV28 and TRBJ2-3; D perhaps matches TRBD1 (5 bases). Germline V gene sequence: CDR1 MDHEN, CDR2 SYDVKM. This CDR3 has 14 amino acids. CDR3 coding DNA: TGTGCCAGCAGTTTAGCAGGAAGCACAGGTACGCAGTATTTT. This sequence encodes CASSLAGSTGTQYF. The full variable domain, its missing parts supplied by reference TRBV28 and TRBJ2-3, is DVKVTQSSRYLVKRTGEKVFLECVQDMDHENMFWYRQDPGLGLRLIYFSYDVKMKEKGDIPEGYSVSREKKERFSLILESASTNQTSMYLCASSLAGSTGTQYFGPGTRLTVL.